The clone carrying this T cell receptor beta chain was picked up many times. No antigen is known for it. Germline V gene lookup returns CDR1 MNHNS and CDR2 SASEGT. J was trimmed by 5 bases and V by 7 bases; bases with no gene match: 8. CDR3 length equals 14 residues. TCR beta VDJ and CDR3 were profiled, and genomic DNA was the template. TCRdb independently ran MiXCR on the reads; one entry per CDR3 protein. The sample has 180,000 or so distinct CDR3 sequences, 40% to 50% seen once. These data come from a study of CD8+CD57+ T cells in acquired aplastic anemia. Whole-study context: Quantities of DNA derived from sorted CD4+ and CD8+ cells averaged 3.2 ug. Healthy-donor CD4+ cells averaged about 9.9 million reads. Study-level results: Patients and controls were not found to differ significantly in CD8+ Simpson's diversity. A set of around 30 CD8+ CDR3 sequences was shared between patients and controls, and these sequences appeared highly expressed in patients.

The chain is built from TRBV6-1 and TRBJ1-1; 9 positions match TRBD1. The TCR originated in a human donor in good health. The sequencing input was sorted CD4+, CD8+, or CD8+CD57+ T cells (not recorded which) from PBMCs. In DNA form, the CDR3 reads TGTGCCAGCAACCAAGGGACAGGGATAACTGAAGCTTTCTTT. It codes for CASNQGTGITEAFF.